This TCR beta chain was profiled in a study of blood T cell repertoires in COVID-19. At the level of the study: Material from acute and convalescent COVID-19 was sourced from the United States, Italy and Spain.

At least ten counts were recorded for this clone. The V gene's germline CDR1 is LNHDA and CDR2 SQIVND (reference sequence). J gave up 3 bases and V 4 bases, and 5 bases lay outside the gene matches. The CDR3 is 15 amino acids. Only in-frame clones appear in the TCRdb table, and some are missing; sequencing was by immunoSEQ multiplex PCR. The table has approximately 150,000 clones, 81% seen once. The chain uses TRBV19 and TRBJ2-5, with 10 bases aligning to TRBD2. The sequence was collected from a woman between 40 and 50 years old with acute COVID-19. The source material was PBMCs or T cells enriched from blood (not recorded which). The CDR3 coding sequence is TGTGCCAGTAGTACGGGACTAGCGCATAAAGAGACCCAGTACTTC. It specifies CASSTGLAHKETQYF.